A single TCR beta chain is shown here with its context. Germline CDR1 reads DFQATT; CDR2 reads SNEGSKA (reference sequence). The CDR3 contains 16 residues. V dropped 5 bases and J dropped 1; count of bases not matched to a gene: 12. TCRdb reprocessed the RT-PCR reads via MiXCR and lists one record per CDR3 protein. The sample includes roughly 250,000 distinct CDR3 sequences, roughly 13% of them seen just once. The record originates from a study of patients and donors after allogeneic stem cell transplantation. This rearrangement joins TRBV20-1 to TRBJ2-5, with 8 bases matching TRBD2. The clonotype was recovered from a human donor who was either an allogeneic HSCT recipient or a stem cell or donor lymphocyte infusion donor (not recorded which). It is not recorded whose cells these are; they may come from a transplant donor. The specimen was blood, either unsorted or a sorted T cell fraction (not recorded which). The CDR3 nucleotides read TGCAGTGCTCGCTTTGTGGGCGGGGGGATCCAAGAGACCCAGTACTTC. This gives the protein CSARFVGGGIQETQYF.